This TCR beta chain stems from a study of T cell repertoires in cytomegalovirus infection. Study-level information: HLA-C-restricted CMV epitopes, recently identified, and well-studied HLA-B-restricted ones were used by the study. Indications of both CMV infection and matching HLA type were provided by public TCR beta signatures.

One entry per CDR3 protein, called by TCRdb with MiXCR from the reads. The sample has hundreds of thousands of distinct CDR3 sequences; roughly 30% are singletons. This CDR3 has 15 amino acids. The germline V gene has CDR1 LNHNV and CDR2 YYDKDF (reference sequence). Study-wide results and limits: CMV-specific TCR beta clonotypes restricted by HLA-C dominated the ex vivo response.

Regarding this clonotype: What it binds is unknown. Here the CDR3 omits its conserved ending phenylalanine or tryptophan, so a read error is the likely source.

Sequences were derived from cultured CD8+ T cells from PBMCs, sampled from culture after CMV antigen stimulation. The clonotype comes from a human donor in good health (CMV status not recorded). Some clones in this sample may be carry-over from other donors' samples. The V call is TRBV15, the J call TRBJ2-3, with 8 bases identical to TRBD2. The CDR3 region is CATRAGGYSTDKQYV. The CDR3, as DNA: TGTGCCACCAGGGCGGGGGGTTATTCCACAGATAAGCAGTATGTT.